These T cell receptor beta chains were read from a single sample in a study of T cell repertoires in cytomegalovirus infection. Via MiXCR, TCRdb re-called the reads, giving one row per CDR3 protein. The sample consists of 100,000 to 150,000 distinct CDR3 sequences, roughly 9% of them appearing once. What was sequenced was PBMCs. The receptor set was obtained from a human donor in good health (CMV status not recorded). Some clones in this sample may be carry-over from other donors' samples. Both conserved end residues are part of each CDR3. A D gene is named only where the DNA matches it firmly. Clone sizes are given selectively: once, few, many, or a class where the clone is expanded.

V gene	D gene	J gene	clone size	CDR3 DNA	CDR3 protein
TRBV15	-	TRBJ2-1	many	TGTGCCACCAGCGAGAGCGGTTCTTCCTACAATGAGCAGTTCTTC	CATSESGSSYNEQFF
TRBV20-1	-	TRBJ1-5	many	TGCAGTGCTAGCGACCCGGGCGAGCCCCAGCATTTT	CSASDPGEPQHF
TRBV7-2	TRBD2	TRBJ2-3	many	TGTGCCAGCAGCTTAGATCTAGCGGGGGTTGTCACAGATACGCAGTATTTT	CASSLDLAGVVTDTQYF
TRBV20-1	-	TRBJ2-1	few	TGCAGTGCTAGAGATCCAGCCAGCTCCTACAATGAGCAGTTCTTC	CSARDPASSYNEQFF
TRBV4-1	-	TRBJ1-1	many	TGCGCCAGCAGCCAAGAGGGGCAGAACACTGAAGCTTTCTTT	CASSQEGQNTEAFF
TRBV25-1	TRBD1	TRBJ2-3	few	TGTGCCAGCAGTGACCTCACGCAGGGGGTCAGCACAGATACGCAGTATTTT	CASSDLTQGVSTDTQYF
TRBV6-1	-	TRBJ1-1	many	TGTGCCAGCAGTCGGGGGGCAAACACTGAAGCTTTCTTT	CASSRGANTEAFF
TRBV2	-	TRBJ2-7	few	TGTGCCAGCAGTCCGCAACGGACACGACGTTTCGAGCAGTACTTC	CASSPQRTRRFEQYF
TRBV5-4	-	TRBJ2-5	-	TGTGCCAGCAGCGGCCGGGGTAGTCTCCAAGAGACCCAGTACTTC	CASSGRGSLQETQYF
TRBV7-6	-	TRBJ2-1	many	TGTGCCAGCAGCTTAGACAGGGTTGGGAATGAGCAGTTCTTC	CASSLDRVGNEQFF
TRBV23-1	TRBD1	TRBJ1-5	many	TGCGCCAGCAGTCAATCCGGGACAGCACTCAAGGGCAATCAGCCCCAGCATTTT	CASSQSGTALKGNQPQHF
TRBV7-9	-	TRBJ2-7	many	TGTGCCAGCAGCTCGGCACAGGGACACTACGAGCAGTACTTC	CASSSAQGHYEQYF
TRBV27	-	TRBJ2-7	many	TGTGCCAGCAGTTTAGGTCGGGACTACGAGCAGTACTTC	CASSLGRDYEQYF
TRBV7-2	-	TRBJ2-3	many	TGTGCCAGCAGCTTAGGAATAGGGACAGATACGCAGTATTTT	CASSLGIGTDTQYF
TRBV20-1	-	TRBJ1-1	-	TGCAGTGCTACCTACAGTGGGGGCTCTGGGGAAGCTTTCTTT	CSATYSGGSGEAFF
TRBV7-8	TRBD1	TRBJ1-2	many	TGTGCCAGCAGCTCATCGACAGGGACGTTCCATGGCTACACCTTC	CASSSSTGTFHGYTF
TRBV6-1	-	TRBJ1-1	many	TGTGCCAGCAGAGACGCAGGCGTCAGCACTGAAGCTTTCTTT	CASRDAGVSTEAFF
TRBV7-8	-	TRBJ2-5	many	TGTGCCAGCAGACCTCCTCCATGGTCCCAGGACCAAGAGACCCAGTACTTC	CASRPPPWSQDQETQYF
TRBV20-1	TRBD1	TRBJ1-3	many	TGCAGTGCCCCACTCGGACAGGGGGGAGAAAACACCATATATTTT	CSAPLGQGGENTIYF
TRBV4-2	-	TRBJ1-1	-	TGTGCCAGCAGCCAAGAGGGGGGAGGGAACACTGAAGCTTTCTTT	CASSQEGGGNTEAFF
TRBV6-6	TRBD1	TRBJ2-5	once	TGTGCCAGCAGTACAGGGGGAGAGACCCAGTACTTC	CASSTGGETQYF
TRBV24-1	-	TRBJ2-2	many	TGTGCCACCAGGTCCCCCGAGACAGGGAACACCGGGGAGCTGTTTTTT	CATRSPETGNTGELFF
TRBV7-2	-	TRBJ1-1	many	TGTGCCAGCAGCTTAGTCAGGGCGACGAACACTGAAGCTTTCTTT	CASSLVRATNTEAFF
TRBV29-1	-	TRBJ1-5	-	TGCAGCGTTGGAGCCAGAGGCAATCAGCCCCAGCATTTT	CSVGARGNQPQHF
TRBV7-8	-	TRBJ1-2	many	TGTGCCAGCAGCTTAGTGGTTAGGGGAGGCACTAACTATGGCTACACCTTC	CASSLVVRGGTNYGYTF
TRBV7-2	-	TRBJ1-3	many	TGTGCCAGCAGTCAGTCCTCTGGAAACACCATATATTTT	CASSQSSGNTIYF
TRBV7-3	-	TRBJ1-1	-	TGTGCCAGCAGCCGGGGCGTGAACACTGAAGCTTTCTTT	CASSRGVNTEAFF
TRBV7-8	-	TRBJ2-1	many	TGTGCCAGCAGCTTAGATTCTCGGAATGAGCAGTTCTTC	CASSLDSRNEQFF
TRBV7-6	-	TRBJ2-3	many	TGTGCCAGCAGCTTAAATCTGGACCCTACGCAGTATTTT	CASSLNLDPTQYF
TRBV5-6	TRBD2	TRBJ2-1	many	TGTGCCAGCAGCCCGCTAGCGGGGGGGCGGTCCTACAATGAGCAGTTCTTC	CASSPLAGGRSYNEQFF
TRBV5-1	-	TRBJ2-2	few	TGCGCCAGCAGCTTGAATGGGGAGCTGTTTTTT	CASSLNGELFF
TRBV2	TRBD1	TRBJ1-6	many	TGTGCCAGCAGAGGGACAGTGCGAGCCAATTCACCCCTCCACTTT	CASRGTVRANSPLHF
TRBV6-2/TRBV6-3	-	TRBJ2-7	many	TGTGCCAGCAGCCCCGGGGACTTGAGGTCTTACGAGCAGTACTTC	CASSPGDLRSYEQYF
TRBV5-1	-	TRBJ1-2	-	TGCGCCAGCAGCTTGTGGAGCGACTATGGCTACACCTTC	CASSLWSDYGYTF
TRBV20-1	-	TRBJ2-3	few	TGCAGTGCTAGCAACAGGGCCTCATCCCATAAATCGGCAGATACGCAGTATTTT	CSASNRASSHKSADTQYF
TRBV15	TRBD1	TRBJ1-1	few	TGTGCCACCAGCACTTGGGACAGGGTGAACACTGAAGCTTTCTTT	CATSTWDRVNTEAFF
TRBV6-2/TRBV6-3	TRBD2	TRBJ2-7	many	TGTGCCAGCAGACAACTGCCGGGACTAGCGGTCTACGAGCAGTACTTC	CASRQLPGLAVYEQYF
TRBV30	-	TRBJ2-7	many	TGTGCCTGGAGCGCAGGGGTTCCCTACGAGCAGTACTTC	CAWSAGVPYEQYF
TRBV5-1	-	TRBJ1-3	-	TGCGCCAGCATCTTGACGGCCCGCTCTGGAAACACCATATATTTT	CASILTARSGNTIYF
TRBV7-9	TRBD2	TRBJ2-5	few	TGTGCCAGCAGCTTAGCGCGGCTAGCGGAAGAGACCCAGTACTTC	CASSLARLAEETQYF
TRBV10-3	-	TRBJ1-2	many	TGTGCCATCAGCCGAGGGACGGTTAACTATGGCTACACCTTC	CAISRGTVNYGYTF
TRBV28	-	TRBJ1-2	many	TGTGCCAGCAACAGAAGGGCCAGGGACTATGGCTACACCTTC	CASNRRARDYGYTF
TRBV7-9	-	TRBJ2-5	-	TGTGCCAGCACCTTCACCACTGGGGAGACCCAGTACTTC	CASTFTTGETQYF
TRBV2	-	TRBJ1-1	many	TGTGCCAGCAGTGGGGGCGCCCCCACTGAAGCTTTCTTT	CASSGGAPTEAFF
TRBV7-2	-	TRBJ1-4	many	TGTGCCAGCAGCTTCGACCGATCAAAACTGTTTTTT	CASSFDRSKLFF
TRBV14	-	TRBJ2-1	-	TGTGCCAGCAGCCAAGAGTATGGAGGGGGGAGGTACAATGAGCAGTTCTTC	CASSQEYGGGRYNEQFF
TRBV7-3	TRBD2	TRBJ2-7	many	TGTGCCAGCAGCGAGAGCGGGAGCTCCTACGAGCAGTACTTC	CASSESGSSYEQYF
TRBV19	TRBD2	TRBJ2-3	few	TGTGCCAGTAGTCACGGGACTAGCGGCATAACAGATACGCAGTATTTT	CASSHGTSGITDTQYF
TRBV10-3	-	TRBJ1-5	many	TGTGCCATCAGTGAGGGGGCGGGACAGCCCCAGCATTTT	CAISEGAGQPQHF
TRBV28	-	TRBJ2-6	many	TGTGCCAGCAGCTCTTGGTTCGGGGCCAACGTCCTGACTTTC	CASSSWFGANVLTF
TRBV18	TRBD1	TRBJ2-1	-	TGTGCCAGCTCACCTAATTTACAGGGGCTTAACTACAATGAGCAGTTCTTC	CASSPNLQGLNYNEQFF
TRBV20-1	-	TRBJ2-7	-	TGCAGTGCTAGAGGGGGAGGCAGTACCTACGAGCAGTACTTC	CSARGGGSTYEQYF
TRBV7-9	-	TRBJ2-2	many	TGTGCCAGCAGCAGACTTACCGGGGAGCTGTTTTTT	CASSRLTGELFF
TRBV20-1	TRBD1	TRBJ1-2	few	TGCAGTGGGACATCAGGGGGCGCCTCCCGATATGGCTACACCTTC	CSGTSGGASRYGYTF
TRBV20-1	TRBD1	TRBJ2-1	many	TGCAGTGCTCCGATACCGGGACAGGGATTAGATGAGCAGTTCTTC	CSAPIPGQGLDEQFF
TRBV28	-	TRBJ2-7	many	TGTGCCAGCAGTTTAAGGACAGTCTACGAGCAGTACTTC	CASSLRTVYEQYF